The present T cell receptor beta chain was sequenced within a study of blood T cell repertoires in COVID-19 (TCRdb year 2020). For context, the study as a whole: Samples covering the acute and convalescent phases of COVID-19 were provided by collaborators in the United States, Italy and Spain. The prospective study material was composed of cDNA or gDNA derived from T cells, B-cell-depleted T cells, or PBMCs. Deeply sampled blood TCRbeta repertoires from subjects exposed to, actively infected with, or recovered from COVID-19 were included in the dataset. A freely available public database, intended as a resource for researchers studying the immune response to SARS-CoV-2, is where the repertoires were released. The samples were drawn from the first 160 participants of the ongoing ImmuneRACE study and from 1,254 subjects provided by 6 global collaborators. The sample metadata nearly always contained a de-identified subject ID, COVID-19 status, age in years and sex. Where available, HLA class I and class II types were obtained from metadata supplied by the sample provider rather than from assay-based typing.

In the prospective study, participants were roughly 18 to 90 years old, resided in about two dozen geographic areas of the United States, and were enrolled through a virtual design. To assign participants to cohorts, the prospective study relied on clinical history that participants themselves reported in a screening survey and a study questionnaire. Recovered participants in ImmuneRACE Cohort 3 were defined as having two consecutive negative NP/OP PCR tests, clearance from a healthcare professional, or resolution of symptoms. In the prospective study, mobile phlebotomists collected whole blood, serum and a nasopharyngeal or oropharyngeal swab from each participant. Additional blood draws and questionnaires over an approximately 2-month period could optionally be provided by prospective study participants. Before DNA extraction, prospective study blood samples were shipped either frozen or at room temperature.

TCRbeta CDR3 regions were amplified from genomic DNA by means of the immunoSEQ Assay, a bias-controlled multiplex PCR. On the authors' methods: The number of nucleated cells in each sample was estimated by amplification of reference gene primers within the assay. To quantify the absolute abundance of each unique TCRbeta CDR3 rearrangement, sequence reads were collapsed and filtered. For each sample, productive Simpson clonality was calculated as the square root of Simpson's diversity index across productive rearrangements. Entries here come from immuneACCESS through TCRdb and include only in-frame sequences with V and J called. Some clones fail to appear in such tables; in the studies checked, an unresolved V gene covers under half of the shortfall, and the cause of the remainder is unknown. V, J and clone size were drawn from that table, and D and trimming were deduced from the DNA. In all, the sample holds under 350,000 clones, and about 89% of those were seen once. The top ten hold about 1.8% of the sample.

As concerns this clone: This receptor's antigen is unknown. Within one base of it there is no much larger clone, and no base qualities were kept. Other DNA sequences in this specimen translate into the identical CDR3.

The paper's findings and limits, for the study overall: Clinical and demographic metadata were provided uncurated, with the amount varying by source and participant.

The CDR3 starts with the cysteine, ends with the phenylalanine, and has 14 residues. The read is trimmed to its CDR3 DNA, 42 bases read in frame from base 1. The germline V gene (reference sequence) yields SEHNR for CDR1 and FQNEAQ for CDR2. V is trimmed back by 3 bases and J by 4 bases, and the junction contains 5 bases that no gene match accounts for. The sequence was obtained from a woman aged 40-49 years who had recovered from COVID-19. Sequencing was done on a sample of PBMCs or T cells enriched from blood (not recorded which). This receptor chain uses TRBV7-9 and TRBJ1-2; the central 7 bases match TRBD1. The CDR3 amino acid sequence is: CASSFDRASYGYTF. The DNA is as follows: TGTGCCAGCAGCTTCGACAGGGCGAGCTATGGCTACACCTTC. The full variable domain, completed from the reference TRBV7-9 and TRBJ1-2 proteins outside the CDR3, reads DTGVSQNPRHKITKRGQNVTFRCDPISEHNRLYWYRQTLGQGPEFLTYFQNEAQLEKSRLLSDRFSAERPKGSFSTLEIQRTEQGDSAMYLCASSFDRASYGYTFGSGTRLTVV.